This record concerns one T cell receptor (beta chain) sequence. The antigen remains undetermined. These data come from a study of CD8 T cells in Susac syndrome. Reverse transcription of roughly 0.45 to 1 ug RNA used random hexamers. Amplification of TCR beta CDR3 used immunoSEQ multiplex PCR across 54 Vbeta and 13 Jbeta. TCRdb re-called the immunoSEQ multiplex PCR reads through MiXCR, storing one row per CDR3 protein. The sample shows about 300,000 distinct CDR3 sequences, around 91% of them seen only once. This CDR3 is 16 amino acids long. The V end was cut by 3 bases, the J end by 1 base, with 13 bases between. TCR beta was sequenced from blood CD8+ and CD4+ T cells. TEMRA cells were FACS-enriched, and CD8+ and CD4+ T cells were isolated negatively. Whole-study results and caveats: A relatively small number of individuals underwent TCR sequencing and HLA analysis.

The specimen was CD8+ T cells from PBMCs. The gene calls are TRBV12-3 or TRBV12-4 and TRBJ2-1, with a tentative D call TRBD2 (5 bases). This TCR derives from a human donor with multiple sclerosis. In nucleotides, the CDR3 is TGTGCCAGCAGTTTTGGATTCCGGGGTTCCTACAATGAGCAGTTCTTC. It specifies CASSFGFRGSYNEQFF.